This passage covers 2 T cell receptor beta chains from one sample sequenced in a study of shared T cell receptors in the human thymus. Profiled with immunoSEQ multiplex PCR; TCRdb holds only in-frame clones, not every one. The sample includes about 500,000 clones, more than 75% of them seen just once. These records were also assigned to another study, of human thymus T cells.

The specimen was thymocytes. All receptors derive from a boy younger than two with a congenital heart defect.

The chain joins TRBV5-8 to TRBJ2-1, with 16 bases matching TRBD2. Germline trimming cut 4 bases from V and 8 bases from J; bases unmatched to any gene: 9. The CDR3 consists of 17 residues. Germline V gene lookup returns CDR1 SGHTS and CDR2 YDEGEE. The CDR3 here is CASSLGTSGRASYEQFF. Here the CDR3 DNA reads TGTGCCAGCAGCCTCGGGACTAGCGGGAGGGCCTCCTATGAGCAGTTCTTC.

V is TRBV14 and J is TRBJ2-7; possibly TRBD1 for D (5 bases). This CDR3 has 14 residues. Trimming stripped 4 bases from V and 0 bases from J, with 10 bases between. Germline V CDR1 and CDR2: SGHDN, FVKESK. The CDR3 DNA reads TGTGCCAGCAGCCTCCAAACAGGCTCCTACGAGCAGTACTTC. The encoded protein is CASSLQTGSYEQYF.